This T cell receptor beta chain came from a study of cytomegalovirus exposure and HLA in healthy donors. Concerning this clone: Its specificity is not known.

The donors belonged to the approximately 120-subject validation cohort, separate from the 666-subject first cohort. Repertoires were generated with immunoSEQ multiplex PCR, while TCRdb's copy carries only in-frame clones and drops some. Of 120,000 or so clones listed, 89% are singletons. The germline CDR1 and CDR2 sequences are GTSNPN and SVGIG (reference sequence). This CDR3 is 13 amino acids long. The V gene lost 3 bases and the J gene lost 3 bases, with 9 bases spanning the gap. Findings and caveats of the study: Cytomegalovirus-associated status was assigned to about 180 TCR beta chains.

The sequence was obtained from a woman aged 18-35 years in good health and CMV-seronegative. The sequencing sample was made of PBMCs. The V gene is TRBV30, the J gene TRBJ1-5, with a weak D call TRBD1 (5 bases). CDR3 DNA sequence: TGTGCCTGGAGGGGGGGGTACAATCAGCCCCAGCATTTT. Translating gives CAWRGGYNQPQHF.